Detailed here is one T cell receptor beta chain. Its specificity is not known. The PCR employed 60 Vbeta primers together with 13 Jbeta primers. Using immunoSEQ multiplex PCR, the repertoire was profiled, and TCRdb retains in-frame clones only, with some absent. The sample consists of fewer than 200,000 clones, approximately 80% of them appearing once. Donors counted as nominally healthy when sampled, yet unrecorded immune exposures were likely. Unmatched junction bases numbered 9, after V lost 5 bases and J lost 3 bases. This CDR3 comprises 17 residues. Germline values: CDR1 SGHVS, CDR2 FQNEAQ. These data belong to a study of cytomegalovirus exposure and HLA in healthy donors. Regarding the study as a whole: In presence/absence analyses, roughly uniform sequencing depth across donors was assumed. A later analysis linked a missense variant in DCLRE1C to the trimming of TCR beta V and J genes.

The chain uses TRBV7-8 and TRBJ2-1, with 11 bases aligning to TRBD1. The sequence was collected from a woman aged 25 to 45 in good health and CMV-seropositive. Sample: PBMCs. The CDR3 spells CASSPSSGTGGYNEQFF. The CDR3 bases are TGTGCCAGCAGCCCTAGCTCCGGGACAGGGGGCTACAATGAGCAGTTCTTC.